The rows below give T cell receptor beta chains drawn from one sample of a study of cytomegalovirus exposure and HLA in healthy donors. Sequenced by immunoSEQ multiplex PCR; TCRdb stores in-frame clones only, minus some. The sample records fewer than 250,000 clones, around nine tenths being singletons. Sequenced: PBMCs. These receptor sequences come from a man between 18 and 29 years old in good health and CMV-seronegative. The CDR3 runs from the conserved cysteine through the conserved F or W. Each record gives: J gene, V gene, D gene, clone size, CDR3 length, CDR3 DNA, CDR3 protein. A D gene is named only where the DNA matches it firmly. Clone size appears in some rows only: once, few, many, or a class for an expanded clone.

TRBJ2-5 | TRBV19 | . | few | 12 | TGTGCCAGTAGTATAGCCTCGGAGACCCAGTACTTC | CASSIASETQYF
TRBJ2-3 | TRBV10-3 | TRBD2 | once | 12 | TGTGCCACGGGGACTAACACAGATACGCAGTATTTT | CATGTNTDTQYF
TRBJ2-2 | TRBV2 | . | . | 15 | TGTGCCAGCAGTGAAGTTGGGCAGTCCACCGGGGAGCTGTTTTTT | CASSEVGQSTGELFF
TRBJ2-7 | TRBV4-2 | TRBD1 | . | 16 | TGTGCCAGCAGCCAAGATTCTAGGACAGGGGCCGTCGAGCAGTACTTC | CASSQDSRTGAVEQYF
TRBJ2-7 | TRBV28 | . | . | 13 | TGTGCCACCAAATATCCGGCGGGCTACGAGCAGTACTTC | CATKYPAGYEQYF
TRBJ2-3 | TRBV27 | . | . | 15 | TGTGCCAGCAGTTTCTGGGGGGAAAGCACAGATACGCAGTATTTT | CASSFWGESTDTQYF
TRBJ2-6 | TRBV28 | TRBD1 | . | 18 | TGTGCCAGCAGTCATAGGACAGGGTTGGCTTCTGGGGCCAACGTCCTGACTTTC | CASSHRTGLASGANVLTF
TRBJ2-7 | TRBV7-2 | TRBD2 | . | 14 | TGTGCCAGCAGCTTAGGGGGGAGCGGGATCGAGCAGTACTTC | CASSLGGSGIEQYF
TRBJ2-1 | TRBV5-6 | . | . | 14 | TGTGCCAGCAGCCGGGCGCGGGGCCACAATGAGCAGTTCTTC | CASSRARGHNEQFF
TRBJ1-1 | TRBV2 | TRBD1 | . | 15 | TGTGCCAGCAAATCATGGGGACAGGGGGGTTCTGAAGCTTTCTTT | CASKSWGQGGSEAFF
TRBJ1-2 | TRBV5-4 | . | . | 14 | TGTGCCAGCAGCTTGGTCGGGGTTGAATCTGGCTACACCTTC | CASSLVGVESGYTF
TRBJ2-7 | TRBV4-3 | . | . | 16 | TGCGCCAGCAGCCAAGATGGCCGGGGGGCTACGGACGAGCAGTACTTC | CASSQDGRGATDEQYF
TRBJ2-7 | TRBV25-1 | . | . | 14 | TGTGCCAGCAGTGGTGGCGGACTGATACACGAGCAGTACTTC | CASSGGGLIHEQYF
TRBJ2-7 | TRBV15 | . | once | 13 | TGTGCCACCAGCGCCCTTGGGACATCTGAGCAGTACTTC | CATSALGTSEQYF
TRBJ2-1 | TRBV11-3 | . | . | 15 | TGTGCCAGCAGCTTAGGTGCTAGCAGCTTGAATGAGCAGTTCTTC | CASSLGASSLNEQFF
TRBJ2-5 | TRBV7-9 | . | . | 14 | TGTGCCAGCAGCCCAAAACAGGGACAAGAGACCCAGTACTTC | CASSPKQGQETQYF
TRBJ2-7 | TRBV7-8 | . | once | 16 | TGTGCCAGCAGCTTAGTATCTGCGGGGGCGTCCTACGAGCAGTACTTC | CASSLVSAGASYEQYF
TRBJ2-7 | TRBV5-1 | TRBD1 | once | 14 | TGCGCCAGCAGCTTTGAGGGACAGGGGACAGAGCAGTACTTC | CASSFEGQGTEQYF
TRBJ2-2 | TRBV9 | TRBD2 | . | 16 | TGTGCCAGCAGCCCAAGGACTAGCTTTAACACCGGGGAGCTGTTTTTT | CASSPRTSFNTGELFF
TRBJ2-7 | TRBV5-1 | TRBD2 | . | 13 | TGCGCCAGCAGCCAGGGACCGGGAGGAGAGCAGTACTTC | CASSQGPGGEQYF
TRBJ2-7 | TRBV12-5 | . | . | 13 | TGTGCTAGTGGTCCGGGGGACTCCTACGAGCAGTACTTC | CASGPGDSYEQYF
TRBJ2-3 | TRBV5-1 | . | . | 14 | TGCGCCAGCAGCTTGGGTTCTCTTACAGATACGCAGTATTTT | CASSLGSLTDTQYF
TRBJ2-7 | TRBV20-1 | . | once | 10 | TGCAGTGCTAGGGCTGACGAGCAGTACTTC | CSARADEQYF
TRBJ1-5 | TRBV28 | . | . | 12 | TGTGCCAGCAGTTTTTCTAATCAGCCCCAGCATTTT | CASSFSNQPQHF
TRBJ2-1 | TRBV5-4 | . | . | 15 | TGTGCCAGCACGCCAGGGGGGACCCACTACAATGAGCAGTTCTTC | CASTPGGTHYNEQFF
TRBJ2-1 | TRBV29-1 | . | . | 12 | TGCAGCGGCGTGATCCGACAGGCTGAGCAGTTCTTC | CSGVIRQAEQFF
TRBJ2-5 | TRBV18 | . | . | 13 | TGTGCCAGCTCACCTGGACACCGGGAGACCCAGTACTTC | CASSPGHRETQYF
TRBJ1-1 | TRBV5-6 | . | . | 15 | TGTGCCAGCAGCTTTCTTGGACTCCAGAACACTGAAGCTTTCTTT | CASSFLGLQNTEAFF
TRBJ2-7 | TRBV9 | TRBD1 | . | 14 | TGTGCCAGCGGACCCGGACAGGGCAGCTACGAGCAGTACTTC | CASGPGQGSYEQYF
TRBJ1-1 | TRBV18 | TRBD1 | . | 17 | TGTGCCAGCTCACGGGCAGGGACAGAGATACTGAACACTGAAGCTTTCTTT | CASSRAGTEILNTEAFF
TRBJ1-1 | TRBV19 | TRBD1 | . | 16 | TGTGCCAGTAGTAGGGACAGGGAAGGAAAGAACACTGAAGCTTTCTTT | CASSRDREGKNTEAFF
TRBJ2-1 | TRBV7-8 | TRBD2 | . | 15 | TGTGCCAGCAGCCTAAAGACTAGCCTGGGCGATGAGCAGTTCTTC | CASSLKTSLGDEQFF
TRBJ2-1 | TRBV13 | TRBD2 | . | 16 | TGTGCCAGCAGCTTACCACTAGCGGGGGCCTACAATGAGCAGTTCTTC | CASSLPLAGAYNEQFF
TRBJ2-7 | TRBV2 | . | . | 14 | TGTGCCAGCAGAAGGACAGAGGCTTCCTACGAGCAGTACTTC | CASRRTEASYEQYF
TRBJ2-3 | TRBV7-7 | . | . | 13 | TGTGCTAGCAGAGATCAGTACACAGATACGCAGTATTTT | CASRDQYTDTQYF
TRBJ1-5 | TRBV19 | TRBD1 | . | 13 | TGTGCCACCGCGGACAGGCCAGGTCAGCCCCAGCATTTT | CATADRPGQPQHF
TRBJ1-5 | TRBV21-1 | . | . | 12 | TGTGCCAGCAGCACCCCCTATCAGCCCCAGCATTTT | CASSTPYQPQHF
TRBJ2-1 | TRBV9 | TRBD1 | . | 14 | TGTGCCAGCAGCGCCAGGACAGGGGAGGGCGAGCAGTTCTTC | CASSARTGEGEQFF
TRBJ1-3 | TRBV28 | TRBD1 | . | 16 | TGTGCCAGCCGCTCAGCCGGGACAGGGTATGGAAACACCATATATTTT | CASRSAGTGYGNTIYF
TRBJ2-5 | TRBV7-8 | . | . | 18 | TGTGCCAGCAGCTTAGGAATGTGGGCCAGCGGAGGACAAGAGACCCAGTACTTC | CASSLGMWASGGQETQYF
TRBJ2-1 | TRBV29-1 | TRBD1 | once | 15 | TGCAGCGCCATCGACAGGGGAGGAGAAGCCAATGAGCAGTTCTTC | CSAIDRGGEANEQFF
TRBJ2-3 | TRBV27 | . | . | 14 | TGTGCCAGCAGTTTATCGGGACACACAGATACGCAGTATTTT | CASSLSGHTDTQYF
TRBJ2-1 | TRBV27 | TRBD2 | . | 12 | TGTGCCAGCAGTTTCCTGGGGGGGGAACAGTTCTTC | CASSFLGGEQFF
TRBJ2-7 | TRBV29-1 | . | . | 12 | TGCAGCGTTGAGGACAGCTCCTACGAGCAGTACTTC | CSVEDSSYEQYF
TRBJ2-7 | TRBV10-1 | TRBD2 | . | 13 | TGCGCCAGCAGTGATCGCAGGGAGGGCGAGCAGTACTTC | CASSDRREGEQYF
TRBJ2-7 | TRBV7-9 | . | . | 15 | TGTGCCAGCAGCTTAGCAAACCGAGATCTTGGCGAGCAGTACTTC | CASSLANRDLGEQYF
TRBJ2-7 | TRBV19 | . | once | 13 | TGTGCCAGTAGTATCGGGGAGTCCTACGAGCAGTACTTC | CASSIGESYEQYF
TRBJ2-2 | TRBV28 | . | . | 15 | TGTGCCAGCAGTTTATCAGGGTATGGCACCGGGGAGCTGTTTTTT | CASSLSGYGTGELFF
TRBJ2-5 | TRBV4-3 | TRBD2 | once | 16 | TGCGCCAGCAGCCCCTCCCCTAGCGGGGCGAAGGAGACCCAGTACTTC | CASSPSPSGAKETQYF